Each of the 8 T cell receptor beta chains below was sequenced from the same sample in a study of lymphopenia after photon versus proton radiotherapy. The assay was immunoSEQ multiplex PCR, and TCRdb's table has in-frame clones only and misses some. The sample shows some 30,000 clones, 90% to 95% of them seen only once. This material consisted of peripheral blood, taken from a patient treated with photon-based radiotherapy. These receptors originate from a woman aged 45 to 65 with cholangiocarcinoma.

The V and J genes are TRBV5-1 and TRBJ1-1; 9 bases are a match to TRBD1. Per the germline V gene, CDR1 is SGHRS and CDR2 is YFSETQ. The CDR3 is 17 amino acids. J lost 4 bases, V lost 0 bases, and 10 bases had no gene match. The CDR3 reads CASSLVGTGYSGTEAFF. CDR3 coding DNA: TGCGCCAGCAGCTTGGTGGGGACAGGGTATAGTGGCACTGAAGCTTTCTTT.

DNA of the CDR3: TGCGCCAGCAGCCCCGGGACAGGGCCTGAAGCTTTCTTT. Protein product: CASSPGTGPEAFF. The chain is built from TRBV5-1 and TRBJ1-1; the match to TRBD1 covers 9 bases. The CDR3 spans 13 residues. Germline trimming cut 4 bases from V and 6 bases from J; bases unmatched to any gene: 4. Germline values: CDR1 SGHRS, CDR2 YFSETQ.

The chain combines TRBV10-3 with TRBJ1-1; TRBD1 matches 10 bases. The CDR3 extends over 14 amino acids. Germline assignment: CDR1 ENHRY and CDR2 SYGVKD. V shed 6 bases, J shed 3 bases, and the junction held 4 bases outside the gene matches. The DNA for the CDR3 is TGTGCCATCAGGCTGACAGGGGGCGACACTGAAGCTTTCTTT. Encoded protein: CAIRLTGGDTEAFF.

The rearrangement links TRBV19 to TRBJ1-5; 9 nucleotides line up with TRBD1. The CDR3 consists of 15 residues. Germline CDR1 reads LNHDA; CDR2 reads SQIVND (reference sequence). J lost 5 bases, V lost 6 bases, and 8 bases had no gene match. CDR3 sequence (DNA): TGTGCCAGTAGCGAGACAGGGGGTATCTATCAGCCCCAGCATTTT. As protein: CASSETGGIYQPQHF.

The rearrangement joins TRBV7-2 to TRBJ2-3; D might be TRBD2 (5 bases). CDR3 length: 12 residues. Trimming cost V 3 bases and J 6 bases, with 7 bases left between them. Looked up from germline, CDR1 is SGHTA and CDR2 is FQGNSA. DNA for the CDR3: TGTGCCAGCAGCTTTAGCGCGGATACGCAGTATTTT. Its translation: CASSFSADTQYF.

The chain links TRBV9 to TRBJ2-2; D ambiguous. This CDR3 has 11 residues. Trimming took 4 bases from V and 6 from J, leaving 4 bases between them. The germline CDR1 and CDR2 sequences are SGDLS and YYNGEE. The CDR3 protein is CASSTPGELFF. CDR3 nucleotides: TGTGCCAGCAGCACTCCCGGGGAGCTGTTTTTT.

This rearrangement joins TRBV7-9 to TRBJ1-4; no reliable D call. With 5 bases removed from V and 0 bases from J, the gap between germline ends came to 13 bases. The germline gives CDR1 SEHNR, CDR2 FQNEAQ (reference sequence). The length of the CDR3 is 16 residues. The CDR3 DNA reads TGTGCCAGCAGCGTAGGACGGGTTGCAACTAATGAAAAACTGTTTTTT. This translates into CASSVGRVATNEKLFF.

V gene TRBV19 combines with J gene TRBJ1-5; the D gene is possibly TRBD1 (6 bases). Germline V gene data show CDR1 as LNHDA and CDR2 as SQIVND (reference sequence). V was trimmed by 3 bases and J by 9 bases, leaving 12 bases between them. The CDR3 consists of 13 residues. The CDR3 sequence is CASSMDSHTPQHF. In DNA form, the CDR3 reads TGTGCCAGTAGTATGGACAGCCATACGCCCCAGCATTTT.